The 12 T cell receptor beta chains listed next were all sequenced from one sample in a study of blood T cell repertoires in COVID-19. Libraries were prepared by immunoSEQ multiplex PCR; TCRdb keeps only in-frame clonotypes and omits some of them. The table lists around 290,000 clones, around 90% of them singletons, with roughly 2% in the top ten. Sequencing was carried out using PBMCs or T cells enriched from blood (not recorded which). The receptors were sampled from a woman in her fifties or sixties in a cohort exposed to, infected with or recovered from COVID-19 (not recorded which).

This clone was seen only once. This chain joins TRBV5-4 and TRBJ2-4; D not resolved. CDR3 length: 11 amino acids. Per germline, CDR1 SGHNT and CDR2 YYREEE (reference sequence). V lost 0 bases to trimming and J lost 9 bases, with 4 bases between them. The chain's CDR3 is CASSLAGIQYF. CDR3 DNA: TGTGCCAGCAGCTTGGCCGGCATTCAGTACTTC.

CDR3 residues: CASSKIFPRQGPKPYSNQPQHF. CDR3 coding DNA: TGTGCCAGCAGCAAAATTTTCCCACGTCAGGGCCCGAAGCCTTATAGCAATCAGCCCCAGCATTTT. The chain recombines TRBV21-1 with TRBJ1-5; TRBD1 is the table's D call, not checked against the DNA. TRBV21-1 is a documented pseudogene. CDR3 length: 22 residues.

J is TRBJ2-4 and V is TRBV7-2, with 9 bases identical to TRBD1. This CDR3 has 15 amino acids. J gave up 4 bases and V 3 bases, and 4 bases lay outside the gene matches. Germline CDR1 reads SGHTA; CDR2 reads FQGNSA. The CDR3 DNA reads TGTGCCAGCAGCTTGGCCGGACAGGGGAAAAACATTCAGTACTTC. As protein: CASSLAGQGKNIQYF.

This chain joins TRBV5-1 and TRBJ2-1, with TRBD2 matching 10 bases. Germline trimming cut 5 bases from V and 0 bases from J; bases unmatched to any gene: 8. This CDR3 comprises 17 residues. CDR1 SGHRS and CDR2 YFSETQ come from the germline V gene. CDR3 residues: CASSDSPSGSSYNEQFF. The CDR3 DNA reads TGCGCCAGCAGTGATAGCCCTAGCGGGAGCTCCTACAATGAGCAGTTCTTC.

This chain joins TRBV11-1 and TRBJ2-7, with D perhaps matching TRBD1 (6 bases). From germline, CDR1 is SGHAT and CDR2 FQDESV (reference sequence). With 1 base removed from V and 2 bases from J, the gap between germline ends came to 15 bases. The CDR3 has 16 amino acids. The CDR3 region has the DNA TGTGCCAGCAGCTTAGGCAGGGGCCTTGAGACCTACGAGCAGTACTTC. Translating it yields CASSLGRGLETYEQYF.

This clone was detected many times. V is TRBV5-1 and J is TRBJ2-2; TRBD1 matches at 9 bases. V shed 3 bases, J shed 5 bases, and the junction held 2 bases outside the gene matches. The germline V gene has CDR1 SGHRS and CDR2 YFSETQ. This CDR3 region has 14 residues. The CDR3 nucleotides read TGCGCCAGCAGCTGGGGACAGGGAACCGGGGAGCTGTTTTTT. This sequence encodes CASSWGQGTGELFF. Supplemented by reference TRBV5-1 and TRBJ2-2, the full variable domain reads KAGVTQTPRYLIKTRGQQVTLSCSPISGHRSVSWYQQTPGQGLQFLFEYFSETQRNKGNFPGRFSGRQFSNSRSEMNVSTLELGDSALYLCASSWGQGTGELFFGEGSRLTVL.

The chain recombines TRBV30 with TRBJ1-6; 8 bases are shared with TRBD1. This CDR3 has 14 residues. V shed 0 bases and J 7 bases; nucleotides not matched to a gene: 2. Per germline, CDR1 GTSNPN and CDR2 SVGIG (reference sequence). The chain's CDR3 is CAWSVQGGNSPLHF. CDR3 in DNA: TGTGCCTGGAGTGTACAGGGGGGCAATTCACCCCTCCACTTT.

The V gene is TRBV4-3, the J gene TRBJ2-1; TRBD2 is a possible D gene (7 bases). V was trimmed by 1 base and J by 6 bases, leaving 13 bases between them. Germline V lookup: CDR1 LGHNA, CDR2 YSLEER. This CDR3 contains 15 residues. CDR3 region: CASSQGEGGFNEQFF. The DNA of the CDR3 is TGCGCCAGCAGCCAAGGAGAGGGGGGGTTCAATGAGCAGTTCTTC.

The chain has TRBV7-2 and TRBJ2-3, with D possibly being TRBD1 (6 bases). The V gene's germline CDR1 is SGHTA and CDR2 FQGNSA. V was shortened by 2 bases and J by 3 bases, with 15 bases between the two germline ends. The CDR3 loop spans 16 amino acids. CDR3 coding DNA: TGTGCCAGCAGCTTAAGGGGCCAGGGGAAGACAGATACGCAGTATTTT. Translated, it gives CASSLRGQGKTDTQYF.

The rearrangement joins TRBV11-3 to TRBJ2-1; weak D call: TRBD1 (5 bases). Between the trimmed V and J ends, which lost 1 base and 2 bases, there was a span of 9 bases. Germline V gene data show CDR1 as SGHNT and CDR2 as YENEEA. This CDR3 has 15 residues. The CDR3 loop reads CASSLGDSTYNEQFF. The CDR3 region has the DNA TGTGCCAGCAGCTTAGGCGACAGTACCTACAATGAGCAGTTCTTC.

V is TRBV10-3 and J is TRBJ2-7, with 16 bases aligning to TRBD2. The CDR3 length is 16 residues. The trim removed 6 bases at V and 1 base at J, leaving 3 bases unmatched. Germline V gene data show CDR1 as ENHRY and CDR2 as SYGVKD. For the CDR3, the DNA is TGTGCCATCAGACCGGGACTAGCGGGAGGGTCCTACGAGCAGTACTTC. Translation: CAIRPGLAGGSYEQYF.

V usage is TRBV2 and J usage is TRBJ2-1; tentatively, D is TRBD1 (7 bases). From germline, CDR1 is SNHLY and CDR2 FYNNEI. V was trimmed by 4 bases and J by 8 bases, leaving 27 bases between them. The CDR3 is made up of 18 amino acids. The CDR3 reads CASSAVGGVWREDDEQFF. Written as DNA, the CDR3 is TGTGCCAGCAGTGCTGTAGGGGGCGTATGGAGGGAGGACGATGAGCAGTTCTTC.